Following are 25 T cell receptor beta chains from one sample sequenced in a study of blood T cell repertoires in COVID-19. Method: immunoSEQ multiplex PCR; TCRdb's copy keeps in-frame clones and lacks some. The profile shows 40,000 or so clones, 80% to 90% of them singletons. Sequencing input: peripheral blood. These receptors all come from a man aged 25-45 years with active or convalescent COVID-19.

The chain carries TRBV18 and TRBJ1-1, with no clear D. With 2 bases removed from V and 2 bases from J, the gap between germline ends came to 6 bases. From germline, CDR1 is KGHSH and CDR2 LQKENI. This CDR3 is built from 13 residues. The CDR3 region is CASSPESNTEAFF. DNA for the CDR3: TGTGCCAGCTCACCAGAGAGTAACACTGAAGCTTTCTTT.

This rearrangement joins TRBV10-1 to TRBJ2-3; 7 bases fit TRBD2. Germline-derived CDR1 and CDR2 are WNHNN and SYGVQD (reference sequence). The CDR3 runs to 15 residues. With V trimmed by 5 bases and J by 1 base, 6 bases remained unmatched. The DNA of the CDR3 is TGCGCCAGCAGTCCAGGGAGGGGCCGCACAGATACGCAGTATTTT. It is translated as CASSPGRGRTDTQYF.

The chain has TRBV4-2 and TRBJ2-7; TRBD2 matches 8 bases. This CDR3 is built from 15 residues. With V trimmed by 1 base and J by 0 bases, 2 bases remained unmatched. Germline V CDR1 and CDR2: LGHNA, YNFKEQ. The CDR3 DNA reads as TGTGCCAGCAGCCAAGGACTAGCGAGCTCCTACGAGCAGTACTTC. Its protein is CASSQGLASSYEQYF.

This clone was seen more than once but under ten times. The chain has TRBV2 and TRBJ1-5; 10 nucleotides agree with TRBD1. CDR1 is SNHLY and CDR2 is FYNNEI in the germline V gene. The length of the CDR3 is 15 residues. J was trimmed by 2 bases and V by 4 bases; bases with no gene match: 2. As DNA, the CDR3 is TGTGCCAGCAGTGGACAGGGGGCTGGCAATCAGCCCCAGCATTTT. Protein sequence: CASSGQGAGNQPQHF.

This chain connects TRBV24-1 to TRBJ2-3, with D hard to call. V lost 5 bases, J lost 4 bases, and 9 bases lay in between. Looked up from germline, CDR1 is KGHDR and CDR2 is SFDVKD. The CDR3 sequence is 13 residues long. The CDR3 loop reads CATSGPTADTQYF. For the CDR3, the DNA is TGTGCCACCAGTGGTCCAACTGCAGATACGCAGTATTTT.

This clone was observed a single time. The CDR3 is CASSLVRLETQYF. In DNA form, the CDR3 reads TGTGCCAGCAGCTTAGTTCGTTTGGAGACCCAGTACTTC. The chain joins TRBV7-8 to TRBJ2-5; no clear D. V dropped 1 base and J dropped 5 bases, with 8 bases sitting between them. Germline CDR1 and CDR2: SGHVS and FQNEAQ. The CDR3 runs 13 residues.

This chain joins TRBV10-3 and TRBJ1-5; 7 bases are shared with TRBD1. Germline V lookup: CDR1 ENHRY, CDR2 SYGVKD. This CDR3 region has 14 residues. The ends lost 3 bases at V and 5 bases at J; junction bases unmatched: 4. CDR3 loop: CAISEAQGDQPQHF. The CDR3 nucleotides are TGTGCCATCAGTGAAGCTCAGGGGGATCAGCCCCAGCATTTT.

The rearrangement links TRBV6-6 to TRBJ2-5; D is perhaps TRBD2 (6 bases). The CDR3 has 15 amino acids. Trimming shortened V by 10 bases and J by 2 bases, and 20 bases separated the two germline ends. Germline-derived CDR1 and CDR2 are MNHNY and SVGAGI (reference sequence). DNA of the CDR3: TGTGCCACCCAGAGTCAGGAAGGACTACAAGAGACCCAGTACTTC. Translated, it gives CATQSQEGLQETQYF.

The J gene is TRBJ2-2, the V gene TRBV4-2; D possibly corresponds to TRBD2 (5 bases). V shed 4 bases and J shed 0 bases, with 15 bases lying between them. Germline V gene lookup returns CDR1 LGHNA and CDR2 YNFKEQ. The CDR3 loop spans 17 amino acids. CDR3 in amino acids: CASSPSIGTTNTGELFF. The CDR3 nucleotides read TGTGCCAGCAGCCCTAGCATAGGCACCACGAACACCGGGGAGCTGTTTTTT.

The rearrangement uses TRBV28 and TRBJ1-5, with 10 bases that match TRBD1. Trimming cost V 6 bases and J 2 bases; bases outside gene matches: 4. The germline CDR1 and CDR2 sequences are MDHEN and SYDVKM. The CDR3 consists of 15 residues. CDR3 coding DNA: TGTGCCAGCAGCGGGACAGGGGAGGGCAATCAGCCCCAGCATTTT. As protein: CASSGTGEGNQPQHF.

This clone was recorded only once. V is TRBV28 and J is TRBJ2-1, with 7 nucleotides matching TRBD1. Germline V gene data show CDR1 as MDHEN and CDR2 as SYDVKM. J gave up 2 bases and V 5 bases, and 6 bases lay outside the gene matches. The CDR3 covers 15 residues. The CDR3 loop is CASSPDRRTYNEQFF. CDR3 sequence (DNA): TGTGCCAGCAGTCCGGACAGGAGAACCTACAATGAGCAGTTCTTC. Combining the CDR3 with reference TRBV28 and TRBJ2-1 gives the whole variable domain DVKVTQSSRYLVKRTGEKVFLECVQDMDHENMFWYRQDPGLGLRLIYFSYDVKMKEKGDIPEGYSVSREKKERFSLILESASTNQTSMYLCASSPDRRTYNEQFFGPGTRLTVL.

This sequence joins TRBV12-3 or TRBV12-4 and TRBJ1-2; D remains ambiguous. Trimming left V 10 bases short and J 8 bases short, with 17 bases between. This CDR3 is built from 12 residues. The CDR3 nucleotides are TGTGCCACCCTCCAGCGGGGTTACGGCTACACCTTC. This encodes CATLQRGYGYTF.

The J gene is TRBJ2-5, the V gene TRBV7-2, with TRBD2 identical over 14 bases. Unmatched junction bases numbered 3, after V lost 5 bases and J lost 4 bases. Germline values: CDR1 SGHTA, CDR2 FQGNSA. The CDR3 loop spans 15 amino acids. The CDR3 sequence: CASSRTSGGIETQYF. The CDR3 coding sequence is TGTGCCAGCAGCCGGACTAGCGGGGGGATAGAGACCCAGTACTTC.

This sequence joins TRBV6-5 and TRBJ1-4; TRBD1 might be the D (6 bases). This CDR3 contains 15 residues. Trimming took off 2 bases at V and 4 bases at J, with 11 bases between the two ends. Germline CDR1 MNHEY, CDR2 SVGAGI. The chain's CDR3 is CASSYVSGVNEKLFF. CDR3 nucleotide sequence: TGTGCCAGCAGTTACGTGTCAGGGGTTAATGAAAAACTGTTTTTT.

The chain recombines TRBV15 with TRBJ1-4, with D maybe TRBD1 (6 bases). Trimming took off 3 bases at V and 7 bases at J, with 12 bases between the two ends. Germline V CDR1 and CDR2: LNHNV, YYDKDF (reference sequence). This CDR3 comprises 14 residues. Written as DNA, the CDR3 is TGTGCCACCAGCAGTGGGGGGGCCCCTGAAAAACTGTTTTTT. It translates to CATSSGGAPEKLFF.

This sequence joins TRBV19 and TRBJ2-1; the match to TRBD2 covers 7 bases. Germline-derived CDR1 and CDR2 are LNHDA and SQIVND (reference sequence). The ends lost 3 bases at V and 4 bases at J; junction bases unmatched: 9. There are 16 residues in the CDR3. The CDR3 loop reads CASSMGTNPRYNEQFF. DNA of the CDR3: TGTGCCAGTAGTATGGGGACTAACCCACGGTACAATGAGCAGTTCTTC.

The chain joins TRBV11-3 to TRBJ1-1; 11 bases line up with TRBD1. CDR1 and CDR2 (germline): SGHNT, YENEEA. V lost 0 bases, J lost 0 bases, and 6 bases stayed unmatched. The CDR3 covers 18 residues. The DNA for the CDR3 is TGTGCCAGCAGCTTAGAGGACAGGGGGCTGAGAATGAACACTGAAGCTTTCTTT. This translates into CASSLEDRGLRMNTEAFF.

The chain couples TRBV4-1 to TRBJ2-3; unclear D gene. V dropped 2 bases and J dropped 7 bases, with 4 bases sitting between them. CDR3 length: 11 residues. Germline V lookup: CDR1 MGHRA, CDR2 YSYEKL. CDR3 in DNA: TGCGCCAGCAGCCAATCATATACGCAGTATTTT. This encodes CASSQSYTQYF.

In its sample, this clone was seen once. J is TRBJ2-1 and V is TRBV5-1; TRBD2 might be the D (6 bases). This CDR3 has 15 residues. The V and J ends lost 3 bases and 9 bases respectively, with 19 bases between them. Germline assignment: CDR1 SGHRS and CDR2 YFSETQ. Written as DNA, the CDR3 is TGCGCCAGCAGCTCGGAAGGGCAGGGCGGGATTGAGCAGTTCTTC. Translated: CASSSEGQGGIEQFF.

In regard to this clone: Because the CDR3 is missing its conserved closing phenylalanine or tryptophan, this is likely a read error. The limits of the CDR3 on the DNA are not certain, so only TCRdb's listed CDR3 is given. V is TRBV2 and J is TRBJ2-7; whether TRBD1, the table's D call, matches the DNA was not checked. Germline V lookup: CDR1 SNHLY, CDR2 FYNNEI. The CDR3 numbers 11 amino acids, ends counted. CDR3 loop: CASSETLVAGI.

Only a few counts were recorded for this clone. This chain joins TRBV2 and TRBJ1-2, with 8 bases identical to TRBD1. The CDR3 is 14 residues long. Germline V gene lookup returns CDR1 SNHLY and CDR2 FYNNEI. After removal of 3 bases from V and 6 bases from J, the junction contained 6 bases not matched to a gene. CDR3 coding DNA: TGTGCCAGCAGTGAGGCAGGGGGCAGAGATGGCTACACCTTC. Its translation is CASSEAGGRDGYTF.

This clone was observed once. The V gene is TRBV9, the J gene TRBJ1-2; 9 bases agree with TRBD1. Germline CDR1 is SGDLS and CDR2 is YYNGEE. V lost 2 bases and J lost 4; bases outside the gene matches: 12. The CDR3 loop spans 17 amino acids. CDR3 DNA: TGTGCCAGCAGCGTTTCCGGGACAGGGCCGCAATTCTATGGCTACACCTTC. This translates into CASSVSGTGPQFYGYTF.

Here the CDR3 reads CASSMGGYNSPLHF. The DNA for the CDR3 is TGTGCCAGTAGTATGGGGGGTTATAATTCACCCCTCCACTTT. The rearrangement uses TRBV19 and TRBJ1-6; a possible D gene is TRBD1 (5 bases). CDR1 is LNHDA, CDR2 SQIVND, per germline (reference sequence). The CDR3 extends over 14 amino acids. Trimming removed 3 bases from V and 4 bases from J, with 7 bases in between.

The V gene is TRBV4-3, the J gene TRBJ2-5; D remains unclear. CDR1 LGHNA and CDR2 YSLEER come from the germline V gene. The CDR3 is 13 amino acids. V lost 0 bases to trimming and J lost 8 bases, with 10 bases between them. CDR3 nucleotides: TGCGCCAGCAGCCAAGAGCCCCGGAGTACCCAGTACTTC. Amino acids: CASSQEPRSTQYF.

This rearrangement joins TRBV24-1 to TRBJ2-1; 8 positions agree with TRBD1. Losses at the gene ends were 2 bases for V and 8 bases for J; bases not matched to a gene: 7. The CDR3 covers 15 residues. Germline V CDR1 and CDR2: KGHDR, SFDVKD. In DNA, the CDR3 is TGTGCCACCAGTGATTCTGGCCAGGGGGCTGATGAGCAGTTCTTC. Amino acids: CATSDSGQGADEQFF.